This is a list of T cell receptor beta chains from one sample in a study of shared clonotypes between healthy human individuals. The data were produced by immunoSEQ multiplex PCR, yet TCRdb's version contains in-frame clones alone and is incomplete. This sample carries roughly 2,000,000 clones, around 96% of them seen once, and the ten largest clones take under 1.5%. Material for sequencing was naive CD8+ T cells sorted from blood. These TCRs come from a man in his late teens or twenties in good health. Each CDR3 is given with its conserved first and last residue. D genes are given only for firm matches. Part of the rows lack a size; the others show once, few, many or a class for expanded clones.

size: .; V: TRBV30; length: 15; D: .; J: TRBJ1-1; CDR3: CAWDSTSVGDTEAFF; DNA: TGTGCCTGGGACTCTACCTCTGTAGGCGATACTGAAGCTTTCTTT
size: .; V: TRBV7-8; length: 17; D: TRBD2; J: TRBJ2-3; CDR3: CASMGPSEAGGPDTQYF; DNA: TGTGCCAGCATGGGTCCTTCCGAGGCGGGGGGCCCAGATACGCAGTATTTT
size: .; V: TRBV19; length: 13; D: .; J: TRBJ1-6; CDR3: CASSRVGDSPLHF; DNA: TGTGCCAGTAGTAGGGTCGGGGATTCACCCCTCCACTTT
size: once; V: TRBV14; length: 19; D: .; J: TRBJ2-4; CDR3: CASSQGGWASLSSKNIQYF; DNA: TGTGCCAGCAGCCAAGGCGGGTGGGCTTCCTTATCGTCCAAAAACATTCAGTACTTC
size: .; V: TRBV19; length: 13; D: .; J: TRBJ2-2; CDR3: CASWESSTGELFF; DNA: TGTGCCAGTTGGGAGTCTTCGACCGGGGAGCTGTTTTTT
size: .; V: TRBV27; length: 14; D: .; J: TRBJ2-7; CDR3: CASSPRSPPYEQYF; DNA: TGTGCCAGCAGTCCTAGAAGCCCTCCCTACGAGCAGTACTTC
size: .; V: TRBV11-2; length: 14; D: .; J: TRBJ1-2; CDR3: CASSLAPGKDGYTF; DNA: TGTGCCAGCAGCTTGGCGCCAGGGAAAGATGGCTACACCTTC
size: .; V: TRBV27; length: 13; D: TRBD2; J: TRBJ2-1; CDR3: CASRLAGGNEQFF; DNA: TGTGCCAGCAGACTAGCGGGGGGCAATGAGCAGTTCTTC
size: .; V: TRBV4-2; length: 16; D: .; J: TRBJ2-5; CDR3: CASSQPSGGAGETQYF; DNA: TGTGCCAGCAGCCAGCCCTCTGGCGGGGCGGGTGAGACCCAGTACTTC
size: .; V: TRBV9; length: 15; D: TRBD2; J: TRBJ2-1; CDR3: CASSVTSGGFVEQFF; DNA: TGTGCCAGCAGCGTGACTAGCGGGGGGTTCGTTGAGCAGTTCTTC
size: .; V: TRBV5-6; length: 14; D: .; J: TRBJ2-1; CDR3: CASSPMGGFNEQFF; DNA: TGTGCCAGCAGCCCTATGGGAGGATTCAATGAGCAGTTCTTC
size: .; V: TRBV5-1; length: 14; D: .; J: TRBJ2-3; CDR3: CASSGWRVTDTQYF; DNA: TGCGCCAGCAGCGGGTGGAGGGTCACAGATACGCAGTATTTT
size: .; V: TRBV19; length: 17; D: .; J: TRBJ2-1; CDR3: CASSIEAWGVSYNEQFF; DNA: TGTGCCAGTAGTATAGAGGCATGGGGGGTCTCCTACAATGAGCAGTTCTTC
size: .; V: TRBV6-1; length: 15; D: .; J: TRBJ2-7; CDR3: CASSIWGPGAYEQYF; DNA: TGTGCCAGCAGCATATGGGGCCCCGGGGCCTACGAGCAGTACTTC
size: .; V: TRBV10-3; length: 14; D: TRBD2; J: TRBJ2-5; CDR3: CAISIAGDEETQYF; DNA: TGTGCCATCTCTATAGCGGGGGACGAGGAGACCCAGTACTTC
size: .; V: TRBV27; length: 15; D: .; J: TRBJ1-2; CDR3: CASSLSSRGGGGYTF; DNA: TGTGCCAGCAGTTTATCGTCCCGCGGAGGGGGTGGCTACACCTTC
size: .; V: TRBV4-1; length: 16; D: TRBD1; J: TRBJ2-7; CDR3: CASSPLGGRGSHEQYF; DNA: TGCGCCAGCAGCCCCCTAGGGGGCAGGGGGTCCCACGAGCAGTACTTC
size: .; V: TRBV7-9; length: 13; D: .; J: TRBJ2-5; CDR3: CASGSSFQETQYF; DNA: TGTGCCAGCGGATCTTCGTTTCAAGAGACCCAGTACTTC
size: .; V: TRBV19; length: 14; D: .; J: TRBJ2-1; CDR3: CASSIAGLYNEQFF; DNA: TGTGCCAGTAGTATAGCAGGGTTGTACAATGAGCAGTTCTTC
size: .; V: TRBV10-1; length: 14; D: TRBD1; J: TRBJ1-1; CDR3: CASSDLRQGPEAFF; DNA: TGCGCCAGCAGCGATTTGAGACAGGGCCCTGAAGCTTTCTTT
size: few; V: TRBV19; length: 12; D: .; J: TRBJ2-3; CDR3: CASSIEGDTQYF; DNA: TGTGCCAGTAGTATAGAGGGAGATACGCAGTATTTT
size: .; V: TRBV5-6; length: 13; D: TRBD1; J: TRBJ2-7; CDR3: CASLGQGAYEQYF; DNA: TGTGCCAGCCTCGGACAGGGGGCTTACGAGCAGTACTTC
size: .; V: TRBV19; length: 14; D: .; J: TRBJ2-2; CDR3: CASIDRMNTGELFF; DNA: TGTGCCAGCATTGACAGGATGAACACCGGGGAGCTGTTTTTT
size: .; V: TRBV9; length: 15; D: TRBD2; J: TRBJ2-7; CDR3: CASSPSGRAYDEQYF; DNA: TGTGCCAGCAGCCCGAGCGGGAGGGCCTACGACGAGCAGTACTTC
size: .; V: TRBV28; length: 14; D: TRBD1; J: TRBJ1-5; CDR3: CASRLQGGNQPQHF; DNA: TGTGCCAGCAGGCTCCAGGGGGGGAATCAGCCCCAGCATTTT
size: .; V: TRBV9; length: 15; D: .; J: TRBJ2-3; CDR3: CASSAGTYSTDTQYF; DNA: TGTGCCAGCAGCGCCGGGACATACAGCACAGATACGCAGTATTTT
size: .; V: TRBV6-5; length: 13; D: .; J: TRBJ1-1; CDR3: CASSYVGGTEAFF; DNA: TGTGCCAGCAGTTATGTGGGGGGCACTGAAGCTTTCTTT
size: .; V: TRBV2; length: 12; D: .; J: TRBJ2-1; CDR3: CASRDPYNEQFF; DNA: TGTGCCAGCAGGGATCCGTACAATGAGCAGTTCTTC
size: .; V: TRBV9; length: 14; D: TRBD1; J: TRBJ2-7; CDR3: CASSAAGTALEQYF; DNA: TGTGCCAGCAGCGCTGCCGGGACAGCGCTAGAGCAGTACTTC
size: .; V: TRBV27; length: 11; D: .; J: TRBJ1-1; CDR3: CASSLSGEAFF; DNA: TGTGCCAGCAGCCTTAGTGGGGAAGCTTTCTTT
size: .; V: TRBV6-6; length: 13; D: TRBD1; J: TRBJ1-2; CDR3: CASSPPGQGFYTF; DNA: TGTGCCAGCAGTCCCCCGGGACAGGGGTTCTACACCTTC
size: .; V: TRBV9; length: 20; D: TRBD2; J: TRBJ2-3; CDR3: CASSVVGGVGAGVPGDTQYF; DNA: TGTGCCAGCAGCGTAGTGGGGGGCGTCGGAGCGGGAGTGCCGGGAGATACGCAGTATTTT
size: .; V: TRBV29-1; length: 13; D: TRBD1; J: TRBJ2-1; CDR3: CSTPDRTYNEQFF; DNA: TGCAGCACGCCGGACAGGACCTACAATGAGCAGTTCTTC
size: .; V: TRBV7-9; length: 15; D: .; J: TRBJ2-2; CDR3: CASSAPHGGGGELFF; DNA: TGTGCCAGCAGCGCCCCCCACGGGGGTGGTGGGGAGCTGTTTTTT
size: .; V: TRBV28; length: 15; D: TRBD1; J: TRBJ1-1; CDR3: CASSFPRGLDTEAFF; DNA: TGTGCCAGCAGTTTCCCCAGGGGGCTTGACACTGAAGCTTTCTTT
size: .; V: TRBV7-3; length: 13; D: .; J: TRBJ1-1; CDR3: CASSPGLGTEAFF; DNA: TGTGCCAGCAGCCCCGGGTTGGGCACTGAAGCTTTCTTT
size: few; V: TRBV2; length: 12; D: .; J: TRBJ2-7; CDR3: CASEGEEYEQYF; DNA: TGTGCCAGCGAGGGGGAGGAGTACGAGCAGTACTTC
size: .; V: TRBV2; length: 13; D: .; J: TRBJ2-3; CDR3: CASRSGMSDTQYF; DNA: TGTGCCAGCAGGTCAGGGATGTCAGATACGCAGTATTTT
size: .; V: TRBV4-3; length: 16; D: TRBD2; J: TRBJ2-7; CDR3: CASSQVPSGGPYEQYF; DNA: TGCGCCAGCAGCCAAGTTCCTAGCGGGGGGCCCTACGAGCAGTACTTC
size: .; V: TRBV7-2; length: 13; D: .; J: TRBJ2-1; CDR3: CASSLALEGYKFF; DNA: TGTGCCAGCAGCTTAGCGCTAGAGGGGTACAAGTTCTTC
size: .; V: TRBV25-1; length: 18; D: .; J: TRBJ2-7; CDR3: CASPIMATEFFKGYEQYF; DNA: TGTGCCAGTCCAATCATGGCTACAGAATTTTTTAAAGGGTACGAGCAGTACTTC
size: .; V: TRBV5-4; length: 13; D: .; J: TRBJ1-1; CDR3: CASSLNTYTEAFF; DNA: TGTGCCAGCAGCTTGAACACATACACTGAAGCTTTCTTT
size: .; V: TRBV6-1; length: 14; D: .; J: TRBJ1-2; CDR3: CASSEPGHSYGYTF; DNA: TGTGCCAGCAGTGAACCGGGACACAGCTATGGCTACACCTTC
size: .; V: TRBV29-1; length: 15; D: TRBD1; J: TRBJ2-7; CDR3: CSVDTGRTGYNEQYF; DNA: TGCAGCGTTGACACTGGGCGGACAGGGTATAACGAGCAGTACTTC
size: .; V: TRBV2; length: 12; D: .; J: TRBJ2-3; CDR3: CASRDSTDTQYF; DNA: TGTGCCAGCAGGGACAGCACAGATACGCAGTATTTT
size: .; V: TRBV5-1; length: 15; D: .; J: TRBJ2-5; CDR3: CASSLLYREEETQYF; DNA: TGCGCCAGCAGCTTGCTTTATAGGGAAGAGGAGACCCAGTACTTC
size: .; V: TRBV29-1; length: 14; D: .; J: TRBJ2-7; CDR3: CSVEGHRDGYEQYF; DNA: TGCAGCGTTGAAGGGCATAGGGACGGCTACGAGCAGTACTTC
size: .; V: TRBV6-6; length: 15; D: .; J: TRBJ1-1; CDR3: CASSGLGQGNTEAFF; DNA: TGTGCCAGCAGTGGGTTGGGGCAGGGGAACACTGAAGCTTTCTTT
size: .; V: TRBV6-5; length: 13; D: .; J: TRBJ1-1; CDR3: CASSYREATEAFF; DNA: TGTGCCAGCAGTTACAGGGAAGCCACTGAAGCTTTCTTT
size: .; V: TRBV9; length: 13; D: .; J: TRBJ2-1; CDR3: CASSVAVGAEQFF; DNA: TGTGCCAGCAGCGTAGCGGTTGGGGCAGAGCAGTTCTTC
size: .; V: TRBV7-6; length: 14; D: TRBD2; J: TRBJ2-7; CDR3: CASSLSGGDYEQYF; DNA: TGTGCCAGCAGCCTTAGCGGGGGGGACTACGAGCAGTACTTC
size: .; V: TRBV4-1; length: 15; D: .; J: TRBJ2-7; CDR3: CASSPTGTSSYEQYF; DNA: TGCGCCAGCAGCCCTACCGGAACGAGCTCCTACGAGCAGTACTTC
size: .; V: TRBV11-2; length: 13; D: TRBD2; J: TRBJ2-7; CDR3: CASRTSGTYEQYF; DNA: TGTGCCAGCAGAACTAGCGGCACCTACGAGCAGTACTTC
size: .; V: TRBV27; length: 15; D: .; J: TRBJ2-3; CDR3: CASSFFGAGTDTQYF; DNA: .
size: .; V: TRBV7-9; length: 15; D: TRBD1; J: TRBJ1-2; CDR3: CASSSGTGDFYGYTF; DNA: TGTGCCAGCAGTTCCGGGACAGGGGACTTTTATGGCTACACCTTC